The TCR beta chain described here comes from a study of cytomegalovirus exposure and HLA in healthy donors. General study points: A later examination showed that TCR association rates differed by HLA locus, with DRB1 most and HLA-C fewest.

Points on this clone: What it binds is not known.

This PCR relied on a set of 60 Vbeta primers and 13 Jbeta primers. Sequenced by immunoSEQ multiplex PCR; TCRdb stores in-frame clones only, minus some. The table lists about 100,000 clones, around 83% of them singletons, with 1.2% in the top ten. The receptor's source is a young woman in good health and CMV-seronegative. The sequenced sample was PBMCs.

The CDR3 DNA sequence: TGTGCCAGCAGCTTAGGGGCCAGCGGGGGGGCCTACGAGCAGTACTTC. As protein: CASSLGASGGAYEQYF. The V and J genes are TRBV7-2 and TRBJ2-7, with 10 bases that match TRBD2. Per the germline V gene, CDR1 is SGHTA and CDR2 is FQGNSA. After removal of 1 base from V and 2 bases from J, the junction contained 5 bases not matched to a gene. The CDR3 is 16 amino acids. Based on the CDR3 plus reference TRBV7-2 and TRBJ2-7, the full variable domain is GAGVSQSPSNKVTEKGKDVELRCDPISGHTALYWYRQSLGQGLEFLIYFQGNSAPDKSGLPSDRFSAERTGGSVSTLTIQRTQQEDSAVYLCASSLGASGGAYEQYFGPGTRLTVT.